This is a list of T cell receptor beta chains from one sample in a study of human T cells and chemical hapten exposure. TCRdb reanalysed the RACE reads using MiXCR and keeps one entry per CDR3 protein. The top ten hold 13% of the sample, which has 45,000 to 70,000 distinct CDR3 sequences, roughly a tenth seen once. Source: whole blood, taken in connection with sensitization to the hapten diphenylcyclopropenone (DPC). The receptors shown here come from a woman in her thirties or forties with alopecia areata. Some clones in this sample may be carry-over from other donors' samples. Each CDR3 is given without its conserved first and last residue. D genes are given only for firm matches.

v_gene	j_gene	d_gene	CDR3aa
TRBV5-5	TRBJ2-7	TRBD2	ASKRRGDRSSYEQY
TRBV7-9	TRBJ2-3	TRBD1	ASRSDRGPADTQY
TRBV7-8	TRBJ2-2	NA	ASSFDRNTGELF
TRBV20-1	TRBJ1-3	NA	SASDRSGNTIY
TRBV7-2	TRBJ2-5	TRBD1	ASSPLGGNQETQY
TRBV7-9	TRBJ2-5	NA	ASSLRGETQY
TRBV4-3	TRBJ1-4	NA	ASSQDLGGDVSNEKLF
TRBV7-6	TRBJ1-1	NA	ASSLKQGTEAF
TRBV20-1	TRBJ2-5	NA	SAQRGRGASYQETQY
TRBV20-1	TRBJ2-3	NA	SARDPREGTDTQY
TRBV29-1	TRBJ1-1	NA	SVLGVNTEAF
TRBV7-2	TRBJ2-7	NA	ASSLQQQYEQY
TRBV2	TRBJ2-1	TRBD1	ASNRQGFDEQF
TRBV7-9	TRBJ2-5	NA	ASSQGRQLREETQY
TRBV30	TRBJ1-4	NA	AWSVPVTATNEKLF
TRBV7-6	TRBJ2-1	NA	ASSLGGSLSYNEQF
TRBV29-1	TRBJ1-3	TRBD1	SVESTGTTTGNTIY
TRBV30	TRBJ2-7	NA	AWSVSLRYEQY
TRBV19	TRBJ1-2	NA	ASSTGGLYGYT
TRBV11-3	TRBJ1-1	NA	ASSYGRGTEAF
TRBV9	TRBJ2-3	NA	ASSVEGRWTDTQY
TRBV5-1	TRBJ1-1	TRBD1	ASSWTTGDLNTEAF
TRBV18	TRBJ2-5	TRBD2	ASSPPKRGDQETQY
TRBV5-1	TRBJ1-3	NA	ASSSTTGAGNTIY
TRBV29-1	TRBJ2-7	TRBD1	SARQGNPYEQY
TRBV20-1	TRBJ2-2	NA	SARLEHTGELF
TRBV6-1	TRBJ1-4	NA	ASSEYGTPEKLF